What follows are 23 T cell receptor beta chains derived from one specimen sequenced in a study of tumor-infiltrating lymphocytes in primary liver carcinoma. From around 500 ng total RNA, TCR beta cDNA was generated with a primer in the constant region. Libraries for TCR beta were built through three nested multiplex PCR rounds, which together made up a slightly modified ARM-PCR procedure. In the first two PCR rounds, TRBV1-TRBV30 forward primers were paired with a C-beta reverse primer, and each round lasted around 10 cycles. TCRdb re-called the multiplex PCR reads through MiXCR, storing one row per CDR3 protein. The sample holds approximately 310,000 distinct CDR3 sequences, over 55% seen once. Extraction also yielded germline DNA, while blood RNA was obtained from unsorted whole blood. Material for sequencing was peripheral blood. The origin of the receptors is a man aged 40-50 years with primary liver carcinoma and hepatitis B virus infection.

Turning to this clonotype: A much larger clone sits a single nucleotide away, making a read error possible. The rearrangement joins TRBV10-2 to TRBJ2-3; 7 bases are shared with TRBD2. This CDR3 has 15 amino acids. The germline gives CDR1 WSHSY, CDR2 SAAADI. In DNA form, the CDR3 reads TGCGCCAGCAGTGCGGGCGGGAGCCTCACAGGTACGCAGTATTTT. Protein: CASSAGGSLTGTQYF.

There are a few counts of this clonotype. The chain employs TRBV5-5 and TRBJ2-6, with a possible D match to TRBD2 (5 bases). There are 16 residues in the CDR3. Per the germline V gene, CDR1 is SGHKS and CDR2 is YYEKEE (reference sequence). With 0 bases removed from V and 1 base from J, the gap between germline ends came to 8 bases. CDR3 region: CASSLVSGSGANVLTF. The CDR3, as DNA: TGTGCCAGCAGCTTGGTTTCGGGGTCTGGGGCCAACGTCCTGACTTTC. Filled out from reference TRBV5-5 and TRBJ2-6, the complete variable domain reads DAGVTQSPTHLIKTRGQQVTLRCSPISGHKSVSWYQQVLGQGPQFIFQYYEKEERGRGNFPDRFSARQFPNYSSELNVNALLLGDSALYLCASSLVSGSGANVLTFGAGSRLTVL.

The genes are TRBV4-1 and TRBJ2-7; D is perhaps TRBD2 (5 bases). Deletions cut 1 base from V and 7 bases from J, with 17 bases between. Germline CDR1 and CDR2: MGHRA and YSYEKL. The CDR3 consists of 15 residues. CDR3 region: CASSQVGIRPGEQYF. In DNA, the CDR3 is TGCGCCAGCAGCCAAGTGGGGATTCGTCCGGGAGAGCAGTACTTC.

V gene TRBV6-2 or TRBV6-3 combines with J gene TRBJ1-1; maybe TRBD1 (5 bases). CDR1 and CDR2 (germline): MNHEY, SVGEGT. The V gene lost 5 bases and the J gene lost 5 bases, with 18 bases spanning the gap. The CDR3 sequence is 15 residues long. CDR3 sequence reads: CASSPQGRVSTEAFF. In DNA, the CDR3 is TGTGCCAGCAGTCCCCAGGGCAGGGTGAGTACTGAAGCTTTCTTT.

This clonotype was detected only a few times. This sequence joins TRBV12-3 or TRBV12-4 and TRBJ1-1, with a possible D match to TRBD1 (5 bases). Trimming removed 10 bases at V and 4 bases at J, with 22 bases between. CDR3 length equals 15 residues. The CDR3 bases are TGTGCCAACAGAACCGAACAGGCAATCTCCACTGAAGCTTTCTTT. It specifies CANRTEQAISTEAFF.

Of note for this clonotype: A junction end diverges from the germline sequence, so it may reflect a read error. The J gene is TRBJ2-3, the V gene TRBV6-2 or TRBV6-3; 9 bases match TRBD1. Per the germline V gene, CDR1 is MNHEY and CDR2 is SVGEGT. The CDR3 totals 15 residues. CDR3 in amino acids: CASSSGTGFPYTQYF. The CDR3 DNA sequence: TGTGCCAGCAGTTCCGGGACAGGGTTCCCATATACACAGTATTTT.

V gene TRBV4-1 combines with J gene TRBJ2-1, with TRBD2 matching 11 bases. Per the germline V gene, CDR1 is MGHRA and CDR2 is YSYEKL. The CDR3 consists of 16 residues. V was pared by 6 bases and J by 4 bases, with 8 bases of the junction left unmatched. CDR3 sequence (DNA): TGCGCCAGCAGTCCCGAACTAGCGGGGGTTTACAATGAGCAGTTCTTC. Translating it yields CASSPELAGVYNEQFF.

Worth noting for this clonotype: This may be a read error, as it is one base from a much larger clone. V gene TRBV14 combines with J gene TRBJ2-3; the D call may be TRBD1 or TRBD2 (5 bases each). The V gene's germline CDR1 is SGHDN and CDR2 FVKESK. The CDR3 spans 12 residues. CDR3 sequence: CASSAQGDTHYF. The CDR3 region has the DNA TGTGCCAGCAGCGCCCAGGGAGATACGCACTATTTT.

A note on this clonotype: A clone one base away is much larger, so this may be a read error. This chain connects TRBV6-2 or TRBV6-3 to TRBJ1-1; 8 nucleotides agree with TRBD1. V dropped 3 bases and J dropped 5; count of bases not matched to a gene: 8. The CDR3 loop spans 15 amino acids. Germline V gene lookup returns CDR1 MNHEY and CDR2 SVGEGT. Here the CDR3 DNA reads TGTGCCAGCAGTTATTCCGGGACAGGAAGAACTGAAGCTTTCTTT. Protein sequence: CASSYSGTGRTEAFF.

This chain links TRBV7-9 with TRBJ2-5; 7 bases map to TRBD1. With 8 bases clipped from V and 5 bases from J, the junction kept 11 bases outside the gene matches. Germline V gene data show CDR1 as SEHNR and CDR2 as FQNEAQ (reference sequence). The CDR3 is 14 residues long. As DNA, the CDR3 is TGTGCCAGCGGCGAGACAGGGACCGGGGAGACCCAGTACTTC. Amino acid sequence: CASGETGTGETQYF. The full variable domain, completed using reference TRBV7-9 and TRBJ2-5, is DTGVSQNPRHKITKRGQNVTFRCDPISEHNRLYWYRQTLGQGPEFLTYFQNEAQLEKSRLLSDRFSAERPKGSFSTLEIQRTEQGDSAMYLCASGETGTGETQYFGPGTRLLVL.

This clonotype has only one observation. The junction departs from germline at one end; a sequencing error may be responsible. The chain carries TRBV11-3 and TRBJ2-1, with D perhaps matching TRBD1 (5 bases). Germline V gene data show CDR1 as SGHNT and CDR2 as YENEEA. The CDR3 has 16 residues. In DNA, the CDR3 is TGTGCCAGTAGCCCCCGACAGTTGAGCTCCTACAATGAGCACTTCTTC. This translates into CASSPRQLSSYNEHFF.

This clonotype has ten or more counts. The J gene is TRBJ2-2, the V gene TRBV6-2 or TRBV6-3; D may be TRBD1 or TRBD2 (5 bases each). This CDR3 is built from 15 residues. The germline V gene encodes CDR1 MNHEY and CDR2 SVGEGT. V was pared by 2 bases and J by 7 bases, with 14 bases between. Here the CDR3 reads CASSYTGAAYGELFF. CDR3 in DNA: TGTGCCAGCAGTTACACCGGGGCCGCATACGGGGAGCTGTTTTTT.

A note on this clonotype: The conserved closing phenylalanine or tryptophan is absent in this CDR3, likely reflecting a read error. The chain joins TRBV28 to TRBJ1-5; no clear D. Trimming shortened V by 3 bases and J by 6 bases, and 12 bases separated the two germline ends. The germline V gene encodes CDR1 MDHEN and CDR2 SYDVKM. There are 14 residues in the CDR3. The chain's CDR3 is CASSLLREAQPQHY. As DNA, the CDR3 is TGTGCCAGCAGTTTGTTACGGGAGGCTCAGCCCCAGCATTAT.

In its sample, this clonotype was seen once. An end of the junction does not agree with germline; a read error may underlie this. The rearrangement uses TRBV24-1 and TRBJ2-6, with D possibly TRBD1 on 5 matching bases. CDR3 length: 15 amino acids. The germline V gene has CDR1 KGHDR and CDR2 SFDVKD. The CDR3 sequence is CATSDQLSGANVLTF. CDR3 nucleotide sequence: TGTGCCACCAGTGATCAGCTATCTGGGGCCAACGTTCTGACTTTC.

A remark on this clonotype: A much larger clonotype is one base distant, so this may be a read error. This chain links TRBV12-3 or TRBV12-4 with TRBJ2-6; 7 nucleotides agree with TRBD2. The CDR3 has 15 residues. In DNA form, the CDR3 reads TGTGTCAGCAGCGGGGCTTCCTCTGGGGCCAACGTCCTGACTTTC. Translation: CVSSGASSGANVLTF.

This clonotype was observed many times. The chain employs TRBV12-3 or TRBV12-4 and TRBJ1-5; TRBD1 might be the D (6 bases). CDR3 length: 15 amino acids. Between the trimmed V and J ends, which lost 3 bases and 4 bases, there was a span of 13 bases. CDR3 region: CASSLSTGPNQPQHF. In DNA, the CDR3 is TGTGCCAGCAGTTTGTCGACAGGCCCTAATCAGCCCCAGCATTTT.

The table lists this clonotype with many counts. J is TRBJ1-6 and V is TRBV6-6; 10 nucleotides line up with TRBD1. The trim removed 7 bases at V and 10 bases at J, leaving 13 bases unmatched. Germline V gene data show CDR1 as MNHNY and CDR2 as SVGAGI (reference sequence). The CDR3 totals 16 residues. Here the CDR3 reads CASTTTWTGGRSPLHF. CDR3 DNA sequence: TGTGCCAGCACCACAACCTGGACAGGGGGACGATCACCCCTCCACTTT.

About this clonotype: One junction end does not reproduce the germline sequence, and a read error may be involved. The chain has TRBV10-2 and TRBJ1-5; no clear D. The germline CDR1 and CDR2 sequences are WSHSY and SAAADI. This CDR3 contains 16 residues. The DNA of the CDR3 is TGCGCCAGCGGTGAGCTCGACCGGGGAGGGAAACAGCCCCAGCATTTT. It specifies CASGELDRGGKQPQHF.

On this clonotype: This could be a read error, since a much larger clone is one nucleotide away. This sequence joins TRBV6-1 and TRBJ1-1; the match to TRBD1 covers 8 bases. J gave up 7 bases and V 4 bases, and 23 bases lay outside the gene matches. The CDR3 runs 19 residues. The germline V gene has CDR1 MNHNS and CDR2 SASEGT. For the CDR3, the DNA is TGTGCCAGCAGTGCAGCCCCCGGTAGGCAGGGGGCCCAGGGAGGTGAAGCTTTCTTT. Protein: CASSAAPGRQGAQGGEAFF.

Regarding this clonotype: A read error is possible here, since a much larger clone lies one base away. This chain links TRBV29-1 with TRBJ2-3; 9 positions agree with TRBD1. V trimming: 7 bases; J trimming: 7 bases; junction bases outside the gene matches: 9. This CDR3 is built from 13 residues. Germline V gives CDR1 SQVTM, CDR2 ANQGSEA. The CDR3 region is CSARQGGTYTQYF. The CDR3 DNA sequence: TGCAGCGCGAGACAGGGGGGGACATATACGCAGTATTTT.

This clonotype came up a few times. The chain carries TRBV30 and TRBJ1-4; D remains unclear. V was cut by 2 bases and J by 8 bases, with 15 bases left in between. This CDR3 is built from 14 residues. CDR1 and CDR2 (germline): GTSNPN, SVGIG (reference sequence). The chain's CDR3 is CAWSPGTVEEKLFF. CDR3 DNA: TGTGCCTGGAGTCCTGGCACAGTCGAGGAAAAACTGTTTTTT.

V and J are TRBV11-2 and TRBJ1-3, with 9 bases fitting TRBD1. CDR3 size: 18 residues. In germline, CDR1 is SGHAT, CDR2 FQNNGV. Trimming at V came to 7 bases and at J to 0 bases, leaving 13 bases not matched to a gene. This CDR3 reads CASNSTPETGGSGNTIYF. As DNA, the CDR3 is TGTGCCAGCAACTCCACCCCCGAGACAGGGGGCTCTGGAAACACCATATATTTT.

Comments on this clonotype: A much larger clone differs by one base, so this may be a read error. The V gene is TRBV29-1, the J gene TRBJ2-5; 7 positions agree with TRBD1. This CDR3 comprises 13 residues. V gave up 5 bases and J gave up 5 bases; unmatched junction bases: 8. The germline gives CDR1 SQVTM, CDR2 ANQGSEA. The CDR3 nucleotides are TGCAGCGTTCGACAGGGTTTGGAGGAGACCCAGTACTTC. Translation: CSVRQGLEETQYF.